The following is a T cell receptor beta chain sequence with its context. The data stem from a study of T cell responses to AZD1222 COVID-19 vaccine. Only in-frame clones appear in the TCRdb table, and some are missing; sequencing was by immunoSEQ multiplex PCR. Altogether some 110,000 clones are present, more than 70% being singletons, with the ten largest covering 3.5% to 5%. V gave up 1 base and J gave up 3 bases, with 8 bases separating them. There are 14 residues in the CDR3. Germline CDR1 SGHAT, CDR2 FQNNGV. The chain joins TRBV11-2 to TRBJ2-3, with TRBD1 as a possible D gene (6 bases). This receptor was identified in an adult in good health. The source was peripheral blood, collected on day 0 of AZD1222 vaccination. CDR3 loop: CASSLGGPTDTQYF. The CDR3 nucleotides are TGTGCCAGCAGCTTAGGGGGGCCGACAGATACGCAGTATTTT.